This entry lists 16 T cell receptor beta chains sequenced from one sample in a study of T cell repertoires in cytomegalovirus infection. Antigens for these TCRs are unknown. MiXCR was run by TCRdb on the reads, yielding one entry per CDR3 protein. The sample lists some 590,000 distinct CDR3 sequences, about 39% occurring once. The sequencing here drew on cultured PBMCs, taken from culture after CMV antigen stimulation. Source of these receptors: a human donor in good health (CMV status not recorded). Some clones in this sample may be carry-over from other donors' samples.

In its sample, this clonotype was seen a few times. The V call is TRBV7-2, the J call TRBJ2-4, with 8 bases that match TRBD1. The CDR3 totals 14 residues. Germline V gives CDR1 SGHTA, CDR2 FQGNSA. V dropped 2 bases and J dropped 8; count of bases not matched to a gene: 5. The CDR3 sequence: CASSLSGGVDIQYF. CDR3 coding DNA: TGTGCCAGCAGCTTATCAGGGGGCGTTGACATTCAGTACTTC.

This clonotype was counted at least ten times. This chain joins TRBV7-9 and TRBJ2-1; 13 nucleotides agree with TRBD2. This CDR3 has 15 residues. Per the germline V gene, CDR1 is SEHNR and CDR2 is FQNEAQ (reference sequence). The V segment lost 5 bases and the J segment 7 bases; nucleotides outside the gene matches: 5. Here the CDR3 reads CASSPPGLAGNEQFF. The CDR3 nucleotides read TGTGCCAGCAGCCCCCCGGGACTAGCGGGAAATGAGCAGTTCTTC.

The chain carries TRBV19 and TRBJ1-3; D may be TRBD1 (5 bases). Germline-derived CDR1 and CDR2 are LNHDA and SQIVND (reference sequence). CDR3 length equals 14 residues. The V end lost 4 bases, the J end lost 7 bases, and 14 bases lay between the germline ends. This CDR3 is CASSRTIRWNTIYF. The CDR3 coding sequence is TGTGCCAGTAGTAGGACAATCCGTTGGAACACCATATATTTT.

This clonotype showed up just a few times. This chain links TRBV11-2 with TRBJ2-4; TRBD2 matches at 7 bases. This CDR3 has 18 amino acids. J was trimmed by 0 bases and V by 6 bases; bases with no gene match: 14. Germline-derived CDR1 and CDR2 are SGHAT and FQNNGV. The chain's CDR3 is CASRARRSGALAKNIQYF. In nucleotides, the CDR3 is TGTGCCAGCAGGGCCAGGCGCAGCGGGGCACTAGCCAAAAACATTCAGTACTTC.

CDR3 nucleotide sequence: TGTGCCAGCAGCCCGGCGGATAAGTATGGCTACACCTTC. The encoded protein is CASSPADKYGYTF. The chain joins TRBV14 to TRBJ1-2, with no clear D. CDR1 is SGHDN and CDR2 is FVKESK in the germline V gene. This CDR3 comprises 13 residues. Trimming removed 4 bases from V and 5 bases from J, with 11 bases in between.

The chain links TRBV27 to TRBJ2-5; TRBD2 agrees at 9 bases. The CDR3 is 17 amino acids. Unmatched junction bases numbered 11, after V lost 6 bases and J lost 0 bases. Germline V gives CDR1 MNHEY, CDR2 SMNVEV (reference sequence). CDR3 in DNA: TGTGCCAGCAGGGGGGCGGGGGGGACGACGTACCAAGAGACCCAGTACTTC. It codes for CASRGAGGTTYQETQYF.

The chain recombines TRBV6-2 or TRBV6-3 with TRBJ2-1, with D perhaps TRBD2 (6 bases). This CDR3 has 18 amino acids. V shed 4 bases and J shed 7 bases, with 26 bases lying between them. Per the germline V gene, CDR1 is MNHEY and CDR2 is SVGEGT. The CDR3 region is CASSFPLRGGALMNEQFF. CDR3 bases: TGTGCCAGCAGTTTTCCGTTGCGGGGAGGCGCCCTTATGAATGAGCAGTTCTTC.

V and J are TRBV7-2 and TRBJ1-2; 9 bases align to TRBD1. Germline V gives CDR1 SGHTA, CDR2 FQGNSA. This CDR3 is 16 amino acids long. V lost 3 bases, J lost 3 bases, and 8 bases stayed unmatched. The CDR3 is CASSLEQGAGDYGYTF. The CDR3 region has the DNA TGTGCCAGCAGCTTGGAACAGGGGGCAGGTGACTATGGCTACACCTTC. The full variable domain, its missing parts supplied by reference TRBV7-2 and TRBJ1-2, is GAGVSQSPSNKVTEKGKDVELRCDPISGHTALYWYRQSLGQGLEFLIYFQGNSAPDKSGLPSDRFSAERTGGSVSTLTIQRTQQEDSAVYLCASSLEQGAGDYGYTFGSGTRLTVV.

The chain is built from TRBV19 and TRBJ2-7; D is unresolved. V was clipped by 5 bases and J by 3 bases, with 14 bases between them. The CDR3 runs to 14 residues. The germline gives CDR1 LNHDA, CDR2 SQIVND (reference sequence). The CDR3: CASSLRLRNYEQYF. The CDR3 DNA reads as TGTGCCAGTAGTCTTCGTCTAAGAAACTACGAGCAGTACTTC.

The chain is built from TRBV11-1 and TRBJ2-7; either TRBD1 or TRBD2 may supply D (5 bases each). Germline lookup yields CDR1 SGHAT and CDR2 FQDESV (reference sequence). V was cut by 5 bases and J by 3 bases, with 11 bases left in between. The CDR3 sequence is 13 residues long. The CDR3 bases are TGTGCCAGCAGCGGGACCGACTTCTACGAGCAGTACTTC. Its translation: CASSGTDFYEQYF.

This clonotype was detected ten times or more. The CDR3 sequence: CASSPHNEQFF. The CDR3 DNA is TGTGCCAGCAGCCCACACAATGAGCAGTTCTTC. The chain joins TRBV11-3 to TRBJ2-1, with D unclear. CDR3 length equals 11 residues. The germline V gene has CDR1 SGHNT and CDR2 YENEEA. The V and J ends lost 5 bases and 5 bases respectively, with 4 bases between them.

For this clonotype: No conserved phenylalanine or tryptophan is present at the end of the CDR3, so a read error is the likely explanation. The chain recombines TRBV7-2 with TRBJ2-1; the match to TRBD2 covers 9 bases. V lost 5 bases, J lost 6 bases, and 8 bases stayed unmatched. The V gene's germline CDR1 is SGHTA and CDR2 FQGNSA. This CDR3 has 15 amino acids. The CDR3 DNA reads as TGTGCCAGCAGCCCCGGGGTAGCGGGAGTCAATGAGCAGTTCTCC. Encoded protein: CASSPGVAGVNEQFS.

The chain recombines TRBV27 with TRBJ2-7; 8 bases are shared with TRBD1. Per germline, CDR1 MNHEY and CDR2 SMNVEV (reference sequence). The CDR3 is 13 amino acids. The junction had 5 bases not matched to a gene; V was cut back by 5 bases and J by 5 bases. The CDR3 region has the DNA TGTGCCAGCAGTCGCCTGGACAGGGACGAGCAGTACTTC. This sequence encodes CASSRLDRDEQYF.

Regarding this clonotype: A read error may produce the germline difference seen at one junction end. The chain has TRBV12-3 or TRBV12-4 and TRBJ1-2; no firm D call. There are 12 residues in the CDR3. In DNA form, the CDR3 reads TGTGCCTGCAGTTTCTACCCCTATGGCTACACCTTC. Protein sequence: CACSFYPYGYTF.

This clonotype was counted ten times or more. This chain connects TRBV7-2 to TRBJ2-3; tentatively, D is TRBD1 or TRBD2 (5 bases each). Germline V gives CDR1 SGHTA, CDR2 FQGNSA. CDR3 size: 14 residues. Trimming took 3 bases from V and 6 from J, leaving 13 bases between them. CDR3 residues: CASSFQGVWDTQYF. CDR3 coding DNA: TGTGCCAGCAGCTTTCAGGGAGTATGGGATACGCAGTATTTT.

This clonotype was observed a few times. The genes are TRBV7-9 and TRBJ2-7, with 8 bases fitting TRBD2. The junction had 9 bases not matched to a gene; V was cut back by 7 bases and J by 4 bases. The CDR3 consists of 14 residues. From germline, CDR1 is SEHNR and CDR2 FQNEAQ (reference sequence). For the CDR3, the DNA is TGTGCCAGCACCCCAGCGGGAGTGGCGTACGAGCAGTACTTC. It is translated as CASTPAGVAYEQYF.